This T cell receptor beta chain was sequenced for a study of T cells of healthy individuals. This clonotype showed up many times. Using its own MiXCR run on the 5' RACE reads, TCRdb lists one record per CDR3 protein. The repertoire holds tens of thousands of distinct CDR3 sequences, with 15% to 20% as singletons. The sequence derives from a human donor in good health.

Here the CDR3 reads CSARDSSGRDRPEQYF. The CDR3 nucleotides read TGCAGTGCTAGAGATAGTTCCGGCAGGGATAGACCCGAGCAGTACTTC. V usage is TRBV20-1 and J usage is TRBJ2-7; D may be TRBD1 (5 bases). Germline V lookup: CDR1 DFQATT, CDR2 SNEGSKA (reference sequence). This CDR3 contains 16 residues. Trimming took 0 bases from V and 6 from J, leaving 21 bases between them.